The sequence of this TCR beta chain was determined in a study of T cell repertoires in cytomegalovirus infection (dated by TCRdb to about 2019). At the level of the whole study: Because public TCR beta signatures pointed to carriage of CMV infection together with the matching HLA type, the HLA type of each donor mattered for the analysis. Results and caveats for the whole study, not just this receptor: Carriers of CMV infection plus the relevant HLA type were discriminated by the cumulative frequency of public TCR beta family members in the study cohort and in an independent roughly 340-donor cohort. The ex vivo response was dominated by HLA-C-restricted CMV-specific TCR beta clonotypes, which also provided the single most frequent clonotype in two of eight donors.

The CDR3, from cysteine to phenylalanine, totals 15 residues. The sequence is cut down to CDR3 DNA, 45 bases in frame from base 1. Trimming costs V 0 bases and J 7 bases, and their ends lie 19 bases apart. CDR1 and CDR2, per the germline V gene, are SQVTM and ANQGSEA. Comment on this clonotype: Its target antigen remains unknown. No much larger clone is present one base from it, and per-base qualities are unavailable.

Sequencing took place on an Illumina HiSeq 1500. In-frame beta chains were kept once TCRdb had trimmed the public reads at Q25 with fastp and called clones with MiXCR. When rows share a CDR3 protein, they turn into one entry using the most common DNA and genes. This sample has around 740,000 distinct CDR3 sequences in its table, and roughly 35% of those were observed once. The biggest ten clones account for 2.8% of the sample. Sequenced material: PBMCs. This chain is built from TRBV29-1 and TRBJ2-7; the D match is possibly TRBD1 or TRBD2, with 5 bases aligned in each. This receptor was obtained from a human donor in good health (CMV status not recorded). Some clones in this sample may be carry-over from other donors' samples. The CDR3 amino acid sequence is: CSVEEKDSLSGEQYF. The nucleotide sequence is TGCAGCGTTGAAGAAAAAGACAGCCTCTCGGGGGAGCAGTACTTC.